This TCR beta chain was captured by sequencing in a study of blood T cell repertoires in COVID-19. Study details: Acute-phase and convalescent COVID-19 samples originated in the United States, Italy and Spain. T cells, B-cell-depleted T cells, or PBMCs provided the cDNA or gDNA that served as material.

Sequenced by immunoSEQ multiplex PCR; TCRdb stores in-frame clones only, minus some. Seen here are more than 95,000 clones, roughly 87% observed once, and the top ten hold 5% to 7.5%. The germline CDR1 and CDR2 sequences are SQVTM and ANQGSEA. V shed 3 bases, J shed 2 bases, and the junction held 2 bases outside the gene matches. The CDR3 contains 13 residues. The chain has TRBV29-1 and TRBJ2-7; 9 positions agree with TRBD1. This clonotype was sampled from a human donor in a cohort sampled during active COVID-19. Material for sequencing was peripheral blood. CDR3 region: CSVDGTGTYEQYF. The CDR3 DNA reads as TGCAGCGTTGATGGGACAGGGACCTACGAGCAGTACTTC.